In this sample, the clone carrying this T cell receptor beta chain turned up once. Generated by immunoSEQ multiplex PCR, the TCRdb table keeps only in-frame clones and is missing some. The sample gives over 95,000 clones, 90% to 96% of which show up once; about 2% is in the top ten. The sample comes from a study of OX40 agonist ivuxolimab in advanced cancers. Whole-study context: Dosing consisted of intravenous ivuxolimab at 0.01 to 10 mg/kg every 2 weeks. Patients treated during dose escalation were battling hepatocellular carcinoma, melanoma, renal cell or head and neck cancer.

Germline V lookup: CDR1 SGHTA, CDR2 FQGTGA. Unmatched junction bases numbered 11, after V lost 2 bases and J lost 0 bases. The CDR3 is made up of 20 amino acids. The chain combines TRBV7-3 with TRBJ2-2, with 11 bases identical to TRBD2. The starting material was CD4+ or CD8+ T cells sorted from blood, obtained in a trial of the OX40 agonist ivuxolimab. The clonotype was recovered from an adult with an advanced solid tumor such as melanoma, head and neck, liver or kidney cancer. The CDR3 coding sequence is TGTGCCAGCAGCTTACTTAGTTTGGGACTAGCGGAGCCGAACACCGGGGAGCTGTTTTTT. It codes for CASSLLSLGLAEPNTGELFF.